What follows are 3 T cell receptor beta chains derived from one specimen sequenced in a study of blood T cell repertoires in COVID-19. Method: immunoSEQ multiplex PCR; TCRdb's copy keeps in-frame clones and lacks some. The table shows over 200,000 clones, with 80% to 90% occurring only once. Sequenced input: PBMCs or T cells enriched from blood (not recorded which). These receptors all stem from a woman in her 30s who had been exposed to COVID-19.

V gene TRBV24-1 combines with J gene TRBJ1-2; D ambiguous. This CDR3 spans 18 amino acids. With 3 bases removed from V and 5 bases from J, the gap between germline ends came to 24 bases. Germline V gives CDR1 KGHDR, CDR2 SFDVKD. The CDR3 region is CATSDRRAGEVDSYGYTF. CDR3 coding DNA: TGTGCCACCAGTGATAGGAGGGCAGGCGAGGTAGATTCTTATGGCTACACCTTC.

V is TRBV9 and J is TRBJ2-1; D might be TRBD2 (6 bases). CDR1 and CDR2 from the germline V gene are SGDLS and YYNGEE. Trimming shortened V by 0 bases and J by 3 bases, and 7 bases separated the two germline ends. This CDR3 comprises 14 residues. CDR3 sequence (DNA): TGTGCCAGCAGCGTAGTAGCGGACTACAATGAGCAGTTCTTC. Encoded protein: CASSVVADYNEQFF.

V and J are TRBV5-1 and TRBJ2-7, with D possibly matching TRBD1 (6 bases). The CDR3 loop spans 15 amino acids. V lost 4 bases and J 1 base, leaving 15 bases between the germline ends. Germline V gene data show CDR1 as SGHRS and CDR2 as YFSETQ. CDR3 coding DNA: TGCGCCAGCAGCAACGGACAGACGGTATCCTACGAGCAGTACTTC. Encoded protein: CASSNGQTVSYEQYF.